Below are 8 T cell receptor beta chains sequenced from a single sample in a study of T-cell reconstitution after alpha-beta-depleted transplantation in children. It was with unique molecular identifiers that the TCRbeta library was prepared. One entry per CDR3 protein, called by TCRdb with MiXCR from the PCR reads. Of 200,000 to 250,000 distinct CDR3 sequences in the sample, roughly a quarter are singletons; the top ten hold under 5.5%. The sample in question was PBMCs, mostly from graft donor cells, obtained 360 days after TCRalphabeta/CD19-depleted stem cell transplant. The receptors were gathered from a female patient between 2 and 15 years old who had a stem cell transplant for congenital amegakaryocytic thrombocytopenia, so the T cells may come from the graft donor.

In this sample, this clonotype turned up once. V and J are TRBV20-1 and TRBJ2-3; 8 bases map to TRBD2. The trim removed 2 bases at V and 0 bases at J, leaving 1 base unmatched. This CDR3 is 14 amino acids long. The germline gives CDR1 DFQATT, CDR2 SNEGSKA (reference sequence). The CDR3 sequence: CSARKRGSTDTQYF. CDR3 sequence (DNA): TGCAGTGCTAGAAAGCGGGGGAGCACAGATACGCAGTATTTT.

This clonotype was seen ten or more times. The chain employs TRBV29-1 and TRBJ2-1; TRBD2 matches 14 bases. With 7 bases clipped from V and 0 bases from J, the junction kept 11 bases outside the gene matches. CDR1 and CDR2 (germline): SQVTM, ANQGSEA. This CDR3 has 18 residues. CDR3 DNA sequence: TGCAGCGGCCTACCGGGACTAGCGGGAGCCCTCTCCTACAATGAGCAGTTCTTC. Amino acids: CSGLPGLAGALSYNEQFF.

This chain links TRBV21-1 with TRBJ2-7; the D call TRBD1 from the table was never checked on the DNA. TRBV21-1 is noted as a pseudogene. The CDR3 is 16 residues long. The CDR3 sequence: CASVQIRDTFAYEQYF. For the CDR3, the DNA is TGTGCCAGCGTACAGATTCGGGACACCTTTGCCTACGAGCAGTACTTC.

This clonotype has only a few counts. The rearrangement links TRBV12-3 or TRBV12-4 to TRBJ2-5; TRBD2 is a possible D gene (6 bases). There are 14 residues in the CDR3. The V end was cut by 3 bases, the J end by 5 bases, with 13 bases between. The CDR3, as DNA: TGTGCCAGCAGTTTGCAGGGAGGCGGGGAGACCCAGTACTTC. Protein product: CASSLQGGGETQYF.

Turning to this clonotype: One junction end disagrees with the germline gene, perhaps due to a read error. This chain joins TRBV11-2 and TRBJ2-3; possibly TRBD2 for D (6 bases). The CDR3 totals 16 residues. Germline V gene data show CDR1 as SGHAT and CDR2 as FQNNGV. CDR3: CATSLDRGSRTDTQYF. As DNA, the CDR3 is TGTGCCACCAGCTTAGATCGGGGGAGTCGTACAGATACGCAGTATTTT.

This clonotype has more than one count but fewer than ten. The gene calls are TRBV4-3 and TRBJ2-1; the D gene is possibly TRBD2 (5 bases). This CDR3 spans 13 amino acids. V was pared by 4 bases and J by 5 bases, with 9 bases between. The germline V gene encodes CDR1 LGHNA and CDR2 YSLEER. This chain's CDR3 is CASSPGLNNEQFF. In DNA form, the CDR3 reads TGCGCCAGCAGCCCAGGACTCAACAATGAGCAGTTCTTC.

The V and J genes are TRBV12-3 or TRBV12-4 and TRBJ2-5, with D possibly being TRBD2 (5 bases). This CDR3 region has 14 residues. Between the trimmed V and J ends, which lost 2 bases and 1 base, there was a span of 8 bases. The CDR3, as DNA: TGTGCCAGCAGTTTACTAGCCGCCCAAGAGACCCAGTACTTC. Amino acid sequence: CASSLLAAQETQYF.

This chain joins TRBV27 and TRBJ1-1, with D tentatively TRBD1 (6 bases). The V end was cut by 3 bases, the J end by 0 bases, with 11 bases between. Germline V gene lookup returns CDR1 MNHEY and CDR2 SMNVEV (reference sequence). The CDR3 spans 15 residues. The CDR3 reads CASSLHRVLNTEAFF. The CDR3 bases are TGTGCCAGCAGTTTGCACAGGGTGTTGAACACTGAAGCTTTCTTT.